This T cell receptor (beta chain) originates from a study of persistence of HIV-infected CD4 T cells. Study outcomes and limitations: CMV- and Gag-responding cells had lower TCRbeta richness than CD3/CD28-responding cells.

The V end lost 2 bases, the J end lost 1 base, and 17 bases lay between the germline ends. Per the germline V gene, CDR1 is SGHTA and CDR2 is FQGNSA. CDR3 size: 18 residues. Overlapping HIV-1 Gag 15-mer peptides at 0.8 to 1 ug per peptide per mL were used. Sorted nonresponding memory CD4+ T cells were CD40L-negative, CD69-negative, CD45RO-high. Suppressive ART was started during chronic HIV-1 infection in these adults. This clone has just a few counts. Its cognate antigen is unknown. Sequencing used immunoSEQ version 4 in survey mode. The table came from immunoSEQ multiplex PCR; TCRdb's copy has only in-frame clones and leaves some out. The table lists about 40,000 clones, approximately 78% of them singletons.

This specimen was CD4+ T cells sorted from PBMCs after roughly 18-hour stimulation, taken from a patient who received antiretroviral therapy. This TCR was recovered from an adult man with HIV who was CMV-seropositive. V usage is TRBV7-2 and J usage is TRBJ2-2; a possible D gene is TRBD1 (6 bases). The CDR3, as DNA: TGTGCCAGCAGCTTAATACGGCCAGGGGCAGGGAACACCGGGGAGCTGTTTTTT. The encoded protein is CASSLIRPGAGNTGELFF.